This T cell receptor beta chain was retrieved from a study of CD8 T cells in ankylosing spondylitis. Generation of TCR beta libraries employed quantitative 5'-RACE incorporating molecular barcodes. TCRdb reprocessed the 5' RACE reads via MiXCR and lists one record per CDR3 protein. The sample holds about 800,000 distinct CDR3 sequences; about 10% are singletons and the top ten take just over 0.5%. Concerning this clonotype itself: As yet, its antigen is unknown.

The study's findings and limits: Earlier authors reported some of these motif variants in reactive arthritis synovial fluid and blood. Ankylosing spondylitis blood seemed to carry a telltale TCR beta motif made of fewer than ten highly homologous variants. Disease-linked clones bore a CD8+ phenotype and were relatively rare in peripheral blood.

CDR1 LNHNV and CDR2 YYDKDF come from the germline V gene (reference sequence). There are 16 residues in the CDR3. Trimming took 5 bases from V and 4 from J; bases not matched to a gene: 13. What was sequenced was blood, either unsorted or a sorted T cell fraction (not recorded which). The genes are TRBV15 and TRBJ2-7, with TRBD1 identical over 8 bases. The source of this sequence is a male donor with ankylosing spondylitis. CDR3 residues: CATSLGAGQGLYEQYF. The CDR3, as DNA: TGTGCCACCAGCCTTGGGGCAGGACAGGGACTGTACGAGCAGTACTTC. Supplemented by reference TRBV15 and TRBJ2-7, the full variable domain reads DAMVIQNPRYQVTQFGKPVTLSCSQTLNHNVMYWYQQKSSQAPKLLFHYYDKDFNNEADTPDNFQSRRPNTSFCFLDIRSPGLGDTAMYLCATSLGAGQGLYEQYFGPGTRLTVT.